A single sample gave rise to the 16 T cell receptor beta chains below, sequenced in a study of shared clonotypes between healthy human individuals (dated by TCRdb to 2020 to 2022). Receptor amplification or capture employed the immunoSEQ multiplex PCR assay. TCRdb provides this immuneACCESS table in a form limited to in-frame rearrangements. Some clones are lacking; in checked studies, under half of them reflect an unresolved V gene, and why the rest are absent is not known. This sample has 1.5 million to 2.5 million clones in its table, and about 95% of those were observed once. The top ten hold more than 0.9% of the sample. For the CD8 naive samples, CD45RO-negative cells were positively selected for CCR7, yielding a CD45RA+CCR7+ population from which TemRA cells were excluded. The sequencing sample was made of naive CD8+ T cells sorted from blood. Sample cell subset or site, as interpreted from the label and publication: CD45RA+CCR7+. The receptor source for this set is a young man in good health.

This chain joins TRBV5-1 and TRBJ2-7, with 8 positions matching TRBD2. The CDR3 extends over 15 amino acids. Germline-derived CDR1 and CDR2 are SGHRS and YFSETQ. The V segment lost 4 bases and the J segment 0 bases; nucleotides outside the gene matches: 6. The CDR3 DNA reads TGCGCCAGCAGCGTATCTAGCGGGTACTCCTACGAGCAGTACTTC. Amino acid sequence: CASSVSSGYSYEQYF.

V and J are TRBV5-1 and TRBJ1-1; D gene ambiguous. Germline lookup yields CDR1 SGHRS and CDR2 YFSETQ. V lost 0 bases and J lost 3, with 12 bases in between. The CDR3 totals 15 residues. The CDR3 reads CASSLAAPGYTEAFF. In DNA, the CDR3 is TGCGCCAGCAGCTTGGCGGCCCCAGGCTACACTGAAGCTTTCTTT.

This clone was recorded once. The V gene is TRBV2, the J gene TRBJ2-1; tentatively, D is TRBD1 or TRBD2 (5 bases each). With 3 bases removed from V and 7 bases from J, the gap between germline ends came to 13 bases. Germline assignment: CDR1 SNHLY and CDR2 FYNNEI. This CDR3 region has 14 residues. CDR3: CASSEDSWGNEQFF. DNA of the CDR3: TGTGCCAGCAGTGAGGACTCCTGGGGGAATGAGCAGTTCTTC.

CDR3 nucleotide sequence: TGCGCCAGCAGGGGGGATTGGGACACTGAAGCTTTCTTT. The encoded protein is CASRGDWDTEAFF. The genes are TRBV4-1 and TRBJ1-1; perhaps TRBD1 as D (5 bases). Trimming pared 6 bases from V and 3 bases from J, leaving 11 bases between. The CDR3 is 13 residues long. Germline CDR1 is MGHRA and CDR2 is YSYEKL.

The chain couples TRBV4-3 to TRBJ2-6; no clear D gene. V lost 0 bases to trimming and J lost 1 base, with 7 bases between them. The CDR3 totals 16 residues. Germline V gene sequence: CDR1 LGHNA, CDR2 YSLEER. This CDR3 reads CASSQDWQSGANVLTF. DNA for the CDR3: TGCGCCAGCAGCCAAGATTGGCAGTCTGGGGCCAACGTCCTGACTTTC.

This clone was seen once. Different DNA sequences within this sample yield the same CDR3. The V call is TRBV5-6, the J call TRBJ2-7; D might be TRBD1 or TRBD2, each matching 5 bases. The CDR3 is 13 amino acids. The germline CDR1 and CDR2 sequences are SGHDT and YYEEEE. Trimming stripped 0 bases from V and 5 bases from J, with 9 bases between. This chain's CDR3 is CASSLVRGHEQYF. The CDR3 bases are TGTGCCAGCAGCTTGGTTCGGGGCCACGAGCAGTACTTC.

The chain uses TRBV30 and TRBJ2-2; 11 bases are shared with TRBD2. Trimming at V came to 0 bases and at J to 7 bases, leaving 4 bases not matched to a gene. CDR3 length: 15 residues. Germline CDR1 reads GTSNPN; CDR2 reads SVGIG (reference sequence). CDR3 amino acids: CAWSVGLADIGELFF. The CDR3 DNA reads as TGTGCCTGGAGTGTGGGACTAGCGGACATCGGGGAGCTGTTTTTT. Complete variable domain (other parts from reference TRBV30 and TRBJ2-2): SQTIHQWPATLVQPVGSPLSLECTVEGTSNPNLYWYRQAAGRGLQLLFYSVGIGQISSEVPQNLSASRPQDRQFILSSKKLLLSDSGFYLCAWSVGLADIGELFFGEGSRLTVL.

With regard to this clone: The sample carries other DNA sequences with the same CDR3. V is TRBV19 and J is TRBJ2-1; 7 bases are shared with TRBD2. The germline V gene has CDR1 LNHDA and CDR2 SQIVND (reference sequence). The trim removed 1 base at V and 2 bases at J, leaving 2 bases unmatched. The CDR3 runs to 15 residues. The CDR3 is CASSIGGSAYNEQFF. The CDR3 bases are TGTGCCAGTAGTATAGGCGGGAGTGCCTACAATGAGCAGTTCTTC.

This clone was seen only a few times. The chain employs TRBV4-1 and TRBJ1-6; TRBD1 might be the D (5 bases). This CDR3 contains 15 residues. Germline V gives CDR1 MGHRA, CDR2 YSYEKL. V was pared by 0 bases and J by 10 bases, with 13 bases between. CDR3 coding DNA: TGCGCCAGCAGCCAAGAGGGGGATCCGGGGTCACCCCTCCACTTT. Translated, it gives CASSQEGDPGSPLHF.

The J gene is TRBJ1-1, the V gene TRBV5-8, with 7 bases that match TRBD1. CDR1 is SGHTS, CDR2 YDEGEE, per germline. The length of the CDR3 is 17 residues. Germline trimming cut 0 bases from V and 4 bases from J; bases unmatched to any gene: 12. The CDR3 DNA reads TGTGCCAGCAGCTTGGAGACAGGGTTTGGTGTCGGCACTGAAGCTTTCTTT. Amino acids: CASSLETGFGVGTEAFF.

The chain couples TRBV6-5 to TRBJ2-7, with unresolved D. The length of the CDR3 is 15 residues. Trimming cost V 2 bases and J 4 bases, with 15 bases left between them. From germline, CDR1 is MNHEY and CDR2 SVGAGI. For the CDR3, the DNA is TGTGCCAGCAGTTACAGCTCTCCCCTGGATTACGAGCAGTACTTC. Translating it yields CASSYSSPLDYEQYF.

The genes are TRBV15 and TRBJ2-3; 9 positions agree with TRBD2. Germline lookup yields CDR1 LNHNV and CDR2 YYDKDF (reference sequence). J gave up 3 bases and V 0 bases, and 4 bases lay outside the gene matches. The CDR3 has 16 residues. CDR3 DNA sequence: TGTGCCACCAGCAGAGATAAAAGCGGGAGGACAGATACGCAGTATTTT. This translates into CATSRDKSGRTDTQYF.

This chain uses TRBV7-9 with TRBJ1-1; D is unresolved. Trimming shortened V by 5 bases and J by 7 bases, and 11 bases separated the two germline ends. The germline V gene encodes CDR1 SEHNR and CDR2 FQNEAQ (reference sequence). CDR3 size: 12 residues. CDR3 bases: TGTGCCAGCAGCGACATCAAAATTGAAGCTTTCTTT. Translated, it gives CASSDIKIEAFF.

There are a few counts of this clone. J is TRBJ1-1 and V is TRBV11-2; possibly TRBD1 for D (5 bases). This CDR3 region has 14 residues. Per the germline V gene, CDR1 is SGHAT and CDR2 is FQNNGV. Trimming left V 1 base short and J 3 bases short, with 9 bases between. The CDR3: CASSLVGEYTEAFF. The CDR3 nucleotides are TGTGCCAGCAGCTTAGTAGGGGAGTACACTGAAGCTTTCTTT.

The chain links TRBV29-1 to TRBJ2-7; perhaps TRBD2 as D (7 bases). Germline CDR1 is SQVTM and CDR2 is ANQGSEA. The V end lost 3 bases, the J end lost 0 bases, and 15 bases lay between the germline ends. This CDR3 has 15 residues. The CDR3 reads CSVEGLADSSYEQYF. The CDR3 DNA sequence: TGCAGCGTTGAGGGGCTAGCGGACAGCTCCTACGAGCAGTACTTC.

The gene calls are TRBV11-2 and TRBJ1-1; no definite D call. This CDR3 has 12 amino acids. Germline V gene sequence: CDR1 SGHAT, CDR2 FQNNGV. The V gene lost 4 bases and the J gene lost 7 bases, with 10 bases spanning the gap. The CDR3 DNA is TGTGCCAGCAGCTCCACCGGGGATGAAGCTTTCTTT. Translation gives CASSSTGDEAFF.